The clone carrying this TCR beta chain was seen once. These data come from a study of shared clonotypes between healthy human individuals. Overall study context: Each donor's CD8 memory used one plate, CD8 naive two, each CD4 subset three.

Sequencing was performed with immunoSEQ multiplex PCR; in TCRdb, only in-frame clones are kept and a portion is missing. The sample lists approximately 740,000 clones, 85% to 95% occurring once. Terminally differentiated effector memory CD45RA+ cells were excluded by CCR7 positive selection of CD45RO-negative cells. The source material was naive CD8+ T cells sorted from blood. The receptor was isolated from a man under 40 in good health.

The CDR3 nucleotides are TGTGCCAGCAGCAAAGATAGGGCAGGGCGGCAGCCCCAGCATTTT. Amino acids: CASSKDRAGRQPQHF. The chain uses TRBV21-1 and TRBJ1-5; the DNA was not used to check the table's D call, TRBD1. TRBV21-1 is a documented pseudogene. CDR3 length equals 15 residues.